These 12 T cell receptor beta chains came from one sample sequenced in a study of T cell responses to AZD1222 COVID-19 vaccine. Repertoires were generated with immunoSEQ multiplex PCR, while TCRdb's copy carries only in-frame clones and drops some. The table lists 150,000 to 250,000 clones, roughly nine tenths of them singletons. The material sequenced was peripheral blood, taken 28 days after the second AZD1222 dose. The source of these receptors is an adult who received the AZD1222 COVID-19 vaccine.

The chain employs TRBV18 and TRBJ2-2, with 8 positions matching TRBD1. The J segment lost 1 base and the V segment lost 3 bases, leaving 1 base of the junction unmatched. CDR1 KGHSH and CDR2 LQKENI come from the germline V gene. This CDR3 spans 15 amino acids. The chain's CDR3 is CASSPRGLNTGELFF. The CDR3 DNA reads as TGTGCCAGCTCACCCAGGGGGCTGAACACCGGGGAGCTGTTTTTT.

The gene calls are TRBV11-3 and TRBJ1-1, with D tentatively TRBD1 (5 bases). This CDR3 contains 14 residues. CDR1 is SGHNT and CDR2 is YENEEA in the germline V gene. The V end lost 5 bases, the J end lost 3 bases, and 13 bases lay between the germline ends. The CDR3, as DNA: TGTGCCAGCAGCCGTATCGGGGGTTACACTGAAGCTTTCTTT. This gives the protein CASSRIGGYTEAFF.

The chain combines TRBV7-9 with TRBJ2-1, with 11 positions matching TRBD2. CDR3 length: 19 amino acids. The germline V gene has CDR1 SEHNR and CDR2 FQNEAQ (reference sequence). The ends lost 1 base at V and 10 bases at J; junction bases unmatched: 18. The CDR3 nucleotides read TGTGCCAGCAGCTTAGTGGGCTGGGGACTAGCGGAAGGGGTAAGGGAGCAGTTCTTC. Protein: CASSLVGWGLAEGVREQFF.

For the CDR3, the DNA is TGTGCCTGGACCCAGGGGGCTAATGAAAAACTGTTTTTT. Translating gives CAWTQGANEKLFF. The rearrangement joins TRBV30 to TRBJ1-4, with 7 nucleotides matching TRBD1. CDR1 is GTSNPN, CDR2 SVGIG, per germline (reference sequence). The J segment lost 3 bases and the V segment lost 4 bases, leaving 2 bases of the junction unmatched. The CDR3 is made up of 13 amino acids.

The chain recombines TRBV10-1 with TRBJ1-1; no clear D. V lost 6 bases and J lost 0, with 8 bases in between. The CDR3 spans 13 residues. The germline CDR1 and CDR2 sequences are WNHNN and SYGVQD (reference sequence). The CDR3 sequence: CASREGLNTEAFF. The DNA of the CDR3 is TGCGCCAGCAGAGAAGGGCTGAACACTGAAGCTTTCTTT.

For the CDR3, the DNA is TGTGCCAGCAGCTACGGACAGCGCGTGTACTTC. Amino acid sequence: CASSYGQRVYF. V is TRBV3-1 (or the pseudogene TRBV3-2) and J is TRBJ2-7, with D maybe TRBD1 (6 bases). This CDR3 comprises 11 residues. Trimming took 5 bases from V and 12 from J, leaving 14 bases between them. Per the germline V gene, CDR1 is LGHDT and CDR2 is YNNKEL (reference sequence).

The chain is built from TRBV6-2 or TRBV6-3 and TRBJ2-1, with 14 bases matching TRBD2. V was clipped by 2 bases and J by 7 bases; unmatched bases: 1. CDR3 size: 15 residues. Germline V gene data show CDR1 as MNHEY and CDR2 as SVGEGT. In DNA, the CDR3 is TGTGCCAGCAGTTACAGACTAGCGGGAGGGAATGAGCAGTTCTTC. Amino acids: CASSYRLAGGNEQFF.

This CDR3 is CASSEQKAQPQHF. In nucleotides, the CDR3 is TGTGCCAGCAGTGAACAGAAGGCTCAGCCCCAGCATTTT. The chain uses TRBV2 and TRBJ1-5, with unresolved D. CDR1 and CDR2 from the germline V gene are SNHLY and FYNNEI. This CDR3 is built from 13 residues. V lost 2 bases and J 6 bases, leaving 8 bases between the germline ends.

The chain couples TRBV11-2 to TRBJ2-7, with 9 bases identical to TRBD2. Per germline, CDR1 SGHAT and CDR2 FQNNGV. The CDR3 is 16 residues long. The trim removed 1 base at V and 2 bases at J, leaving 6 bases unmatched. The CDR3 coding sequence is TGTGCCAGCAGCTTAGTTACTAGCGGGCTTACCTACGAGCAGTACTTC. It codes for CASSLVTSGLTYEQYF. The full variable domain, rest sourced from reference TRBV11-2 and TRBJ2-7, is EAGVAQSPRYKIIEKRQSVAFWCNPISGHATLYWYQQILGQGPKLLIQFQNNGVVDDSQLPKDRFSAERLKGVDSTLKIQPAKLEDSAVYLCASSLVTSGLTYEQYFGPGTRLTVT.

The genes are TRBV5-1 and TRBJ1-1; TRBD1 might be the D (5 bases). This CDR3 region has 13 residues. V was trimmed by 4 bases and J by 4 bases, leaving 11 bases between them. CDR1 is SGHRS and CDR2 is YFSETQ in the germline V gene. CDR3: CASSVDIGTEAFF. The CDR3 bases are TGCGCCAGCAGCGTGGACATCGGCACTGAAGCTTTCTTT.

V gene TRBV27 combines with J gene TRBJ2-1; 11 bases fit TRBD2. Losses at the gene ends were 6 bases for V and 3 bases for J; bases not matched to a gene: 4. Germline CDR1 MNHEY, CDR2 SMNVEV (reference sequence). The CDR3 spans 15 residues. CDR3 sequence (DNA): TGTGCCAGCAGCTTAGCGGGAGGGCTCTACAATGAGCAGTTCTTC. It is translated as CASSLAGGLYNEQFF.

The chain combines TRBV2 with TRBJ1-1, with unresolved D. The V gene's germline CDR1 is SNHLY and CDR2 FYNNEI. The V end was cut by 4 bases, the J end by 3 bases, with 12 bases between. The CDR3 contains 14 residues. The CDR3, as DNA: TGTGCCAGCAGTGTGGCACTTTCGTACACTGAAGCTTTCTTT. It yields the protein CASSVALSYTEAFF.